This T cell receptor (beta chain) was recorded in a study of glioma-infiltrating T cells. Looking at the study overall: Blood libraries targeted roughly 4- to 10-fold coverage of some 980,000 T cells. General study results and limits: Above-expected tissue-blood divergence occurred in all gliomas, most in low-grade ones.

Using RNA template, CDR3s of TCR alpha and beta were amplified with iRepertoire arm-PCR. TCRdb re-called the multiplex PCR reads with MiXCR, one entry per CDR3 protein. The data hold about 380,000 distinct CDR3 sequences, with more than 35% observed a single time. V was clipped by 4 bases and J by 0 bases, with 7 bases between them. Germline V gene lookup returns CDR1 SQVTM and CDR2 ANQGSEA. CDR3 size: 13 residues. This clonotype was seen a handful of times. Antigen unknown. The rearrangement uses TRBV29-1 and TRBJ1-5, with D possibly matching TRBD1 (5 bases). This receptor was taken from a human donor with low-grade glioma or glioblastoma, undergoing nonglioma brain surgery, or in good health (not recorded which). What was sequenced was glioma tissue, nonneoplastic brain tissue, or PBMCs (not recorded which). For the CDR3, the DNA is TGCAGCGTTGGGGACGTTAGCAATCAGCCCCAGCATTTT. This gives the protein CSVGDVSNQPQHF.